This is a list of T cell receptor beta chains from one sample in a study of radiation and T cells in renal cell carcinoma. Generated by immunoSEQ multiplex PCR, the TCRdb table keeps only in-frame clones and is missing some. This sample carries some 150,000 clones, 83% of them seen once, and the ten largest clones take roughly 25%. The starting material was blood, obtained from a patient whose treatment included radiotherapy and nephrectomy. The receptor source for this set is a woman between 50 and 59 years old with renal cell carcinoma. CDR3s include the opening cysteine and the closing phenylalanine or tryptophan. Fields, in order: J gene, D gene, V gene, clone size, CDR3 protein, CDR3 DNA. A D gene is named only where the DNA matches it firmly. Where a row states a size, it is once, few, many or the class of an expanded clone; other rows omit it.

TRBJ1-2	-	TRBV6-5	-	CASRGWDSYGYTF	TGTGCCAGCAGAGGGTGGGACTCATATGGCTACACCTTC
TRBJ1-2	-	TRBV15	few	CATSRVGVYYGYTF	TGTGCCACCAGCAGAGTCGGGGTATACTATGGCTACACCTTC
TRBJ1-1	-	TRBV7-2	-	CASSPQTENTEAFF	TGTGCCAGCAGCCCCCAGACGGAGAACACTGAAGCTTTCTTT
TRBJ1-1	-	TRBV5-6	once	CASSLGQGTINTEAFF	TGTGCCAGCAGCTTGGGGCAGGGAACGATTAACACTGAAGCTTTCTTT
TRBJ1-4	TRBD1	TRBV28	-	CASWRTGAWNEKLFF	TGTGCCAGCTGGCGGACAGGGGCTTGGAATGAAAAACTGTTTTTT
TRBJ1-4	-	TRBV18	-	CASSPPYGEGEKLFF	TGTGCCAGCTCACCACCGTACGGGGAGGGTGAAAAACTGTTTTTT
TRBJ2-7	-	TRBV20-1	-	CSASSPYEQYF	TGCAGTGCTAGCTCCCCCTACGAGCAGTACTTC
TRBJ1-4	TRBD1	TRBV2	-	CASSGDRGSGDEKLFF	TGTGCCAGCAGTGGCGACAGGGGTTCGGGCGATGAAAAACTGTTTTTT
TRBJ1-2	-	TRBV9	-	CASSVGRTNYGYTF	TGTGCCAGCAGCGTCGGCAGAACTAACTATGGCTACACCTTC
TRBJ2-3	-	TRBV5-1	-	CASSAQTGSTDTQYF	TGCGCCAGCAGCGCACAAACAGGGAGCACAGATACGCAGTATTTT
TRBJ1-2	-	TRBV6-6	-	CASSYGGQSNYGYTF	TGTGCCAGCAGTTATGGGGGCCAGTCTAACTATGGCTACACCTTC
TRBJ2-5	-	TRBV5-4	-	CASSFSGAGTQYF	TGTGCCAGCAGCTTTTCAGGGGCGGGGACCCAGTACTTC
TRBJ2-5	-	TRBV10-2	-	CASSDRGKETQYF	TGCGCCAGCAGTGACAGGGGCAAAGAGACCCAGTACTTC
TRBJ2-7	TRBD1	TRBV29-1	-	CSVVTGEEQYF	TGCAGCGTTGTGACAGGGGAAGAGCAGTACTTC
TRBJ2-7	TRBD1	TRBV4-3	-	CASRPKLETGGLNEQYF	TGCGCCAGCAGACCTAAACTGGAGACAGGGGGCTTAAACGAGCAGTACTTC
TRBJ2-7	-	TRBV9	-	CASSVAEGSYEQYF	TGTGCCAGCAGCGTAGCAGAGGGGTCGTACGAGCAGTACTTC
TRBJ2-7	TRBD2	TRBV4-1	-	CASSPNDRTSGRREQYF	TGCGCCAGCAGCCCGAATGATCGGACTAGCGGGCGGCGAGAGCAGTACTTC
TRBJ2-5	-	TRBV5-1	-	CASSTSGGLLETQYF	TGCGCCAGCAGCACCTCCGGGGGCCTCTTGGAGACCCAGTACTTC
TRBJ1-1	-	TRBV1	once	CTSSQRTGGYLGTEAFF	TGCACCAGCAGCCAACGGACAGGGGGGTACCTGGGCACTGAAGCTTTCTTT
TRBJ1-1	-	TRBV7-9	-	CASSLETANTEAFF	TGTGCCAGCAGCTTAGAGACAGCGAACACTGAAGCTTTCTTT
TRBJ1-2	TRBD1	TRBV10-3	-	CAISSGQGTYGYTF	TGTGCCATCAGTTCGGGACAGGGAACATATGGCTACACCTTC
TRBJ2-7	-	TRBV25-1	-	CASSGLYYEQYF	TGTGCCAGCAGTGGGCTCTACTACGAGCAGTACTTC
TRBJ1-1	-	TRBV7-2	-	CASSLNSDSHEAFF	TGTGCCAGCAGCTTAAATTCGGACAGCCATGAAGCTTTCTTT
TRBJ2-3	TRBD2	TRBV11-2	-	CARSGGASDTQYF	TGTGCCAGGTCGGGAGGGGCGTCAGATACGCAGTATTTT
TRBJ1-3	-	TRBV10-1	-	CASSGRPAGNTIYF	TGCGCCAGCAGTGGACGTCCCGCTGGAAACACCATATATTTT
TRBJ2-5	TRBD2	TRBV2	-	CASSTGLAEETQYF	TGTGCCAGCAGTACTGGACTAGCGGAAGAGACCCAGTACTTC
TRBJ2-1	TRBD2	TRBV5-6	-	CASSLVAGGPYEQFF	TGTGCCAGCAGCTTGGTGGCGGGGGGGCCCTATGAGCAGTTCTTC
TRBJ1-1	-	TRBV7-2	-	CASSGIDEAFF	TGTGCCAGCAGCGGGATCGATGAAGCTTTCTTT
TRBJ2-7	TRBD2	TRBV28	-	CASSYSGTSYEQYF	TGTGCCAGCAGCTATAGCGGGACCTCCTACGAGCAGTACTTC
TRBJ1-1	-	TRBV11-2	-	CASSLVMGVVNTEAFF	TGTGCCAGCAGCTTAGTTATGGGGGTCGTGAACACTGAAGCTTTCTTT
TRBJ2-7	TRBD2	TRBV7-9	-	CASSLPLGGDYYEQYF	TGTGCCAGCAGCTTACCCCTTGGGGGGGACTACTACGAGCAGTACTTC
TRBJ2-7	-	TRBV6-4	-	CASIRTDNYEQYF	TGTGCCAGCATCCGGACGGATAACTACGAGCAGTACTTC
TRBJ2-7	-	TRBV7-2	once	CASSLDLGDYEQYF	TGTGCCAGCAGCTTAGATCTGGGGGACTACGAGCAGTACTTC
TRBJ2-2	-	TRBV2	-	CATTLATRTGELFF	TGTGCCACTACCCTCGCGACGAGGACCGGGGAGCTGTTTTTT
TRBJ2-7	-	TRBV10-1	-	CASSASRNYEQYF	TGCGCCAGCAGTGCTTCCCGTAACTACGAGCAGTACTTC
TRBJ2-7	TRBD2	TRBV5-6	-	CASSLFGGSGTYEQYF	TGTGCCAGCAGCTTGTTTGGCGGGAGTGGAACCTACGAGCAGTACTTC
TRBJ2-2	-	TRBV10-3	-	CATSDRNTGELFF	TGTGCCACCTCCGACAGGAACACCGGGGAGCTGTTTTTT
TRBJ1-5	-	TRBV19	-	CASTQQGFDQPQHF	TGTGCCAGTACCCAACAGGGATTTGATCAGCCCCAGCATTTT
TRBJ2-5	-	TRBV2	-	CASSLAGHRETQYF	TGTGCCAGCAGCTTGGCCGGGCACCGGGAGACCCAGTACTTC
TRBJ2-7	TRBD1	TRBV6-5	few	CASRPDRGPTYEQYF	TGTGCCAGCAGACCTGACAGGGGCCCTACCTACGAGCAGTACTTC
TRBJ1-2	-	TRBV7-9	-	CASSPDGEYGYTF	TGTGCCAGCAGCCCGGACGGAGAATATGGCTACACCTTC
TRBJ2-7	-	TRBV6-5	-	CASSYSLSEEQYF	TGTGCCAGCAGTTACTCCCTATCGGAGGAGCAGTACTTC
TRBJ2-5	-	TRBV5-1	-	CASTPEGSKGETQYF	TGCGCCAGCACCCCCGAGGGCAGTAAGGGAGAGACCCAGTACTTC
TRBJ1-3	-	TRBV19	-	CASSIRQSGNTIYF	TGTGCCAGTAGTATCCGGCAGTCTGGAAACACCATATATTTT
TRBJ2-7	-	TRBV18	-	CASSPPNGRTTYEQYF	TGTGCCAGCTCACCACCGAACGGCCGTACGACCTACGAGCAGTACTTC
TRBJ1-2	-	TRBV2	few	CASSEGGGYGYTF	TGTGCCAGCAGTGAAGGGGGAGGCTATGGCTACACCTTC
TRBJ1-2	-	TRBV4-3	-	CASSQHGREQAGYTF	TGCGCCAGCAGCCAACACGGCAGGGAGCAAGCTGGCTACACCTTC
TRBJ2-2	TRBD1	TRBV30	-	CAWSPGQSNTGELFF	TGTGCCTGGAGTCCGGGACAGTCGAACACCGGGGAGCTGTTTTTT
TRBJ2-1	TRBD2	TRBV5-4	-	CASSPGTSGDAYYNEQFF	TGTGCCAGCTCCCCCGGGACTAGCGGAGATGCCTACTACAATGAGCAGTTCTTC
TRBJ2-3	-	TRBV5-1	few	CASSLGTRITDTQYF	TGCGCCAGCAGCTTAGGGACCAGAATAACAGATACGCAGTATTTT
TRBJ2-7	TRBD2	TRBV6-5	once	CASTDTGGDSYEQYF	TGTGCCAGCACCGATACGGGGGGGGACTCCTACGAGCAGTACTTC
TRBJ2-3	TRBD1	TRBV29-1	-	CSVRTGSTDTQYF	TGCAGCGTTCGGACAGGAAGCACAGATACGCAGTATTTT
TRBJ2-3	TRBD2	TRBV6-4	-	CASSATSGGESTQYF	TGTGCCAGCAGTGCCACTAGCGGGGGGGAATCTACGCAGTATTTT
TRBJ2-1	-	TRBV5-1	-	CASSLVGNSYNEQFF	TGCGCCAGCAGCTTGGTGGGGAACTCCTACAATGAGCAGTTCTTC
TRBJ1-3	-	TRBV4-3	-	CASSQSYRQVRNTIYF	TGCGCCAGCAGCCAATCTTATCGGCAGGTACGGAACACCATATATTTT